This T cell receptor (beta chain) was sequenced during a study of patients and donors after allogeneic stem cell transplantation. This clonotype appeared once. This CDR3 comprises 13 residues. Germline-derived CDR1 and CDR2 are LGHDT and YNNKEL (reference sequence). The V gene lost 6 bases and the J gene lost 4 bases, with 10 bases spanning the gap. TCRdb re-derived calls from the RT-PCR reads in MiXCR, one entry per CDR3 protein. In the table there are approximately 200,000 distinct CDR3 sequences, 38% of which are singletons. The source is a human donor who was either an allogeneic HSCT recipient or a stem cell or donor lymphocyte infusion donor (not recorded which). It is not recorded whose cells these are; they may come from a transplant donor. The chain joins TRBV3-1 to TRBJ1-3; the D is unclear. The sequencing sample was made of blood, either unsorted or a sorted T cell fraction (not recorded which). CDR3 DNA sequence: TGTGCCAGCAGGACGACGGCCGGAAACACCATATATTTT. Translating gives CASRTTAGNTIYF. The variable domain in full, with the rest retrieved from reference TRBV3-1 and TRBJ1-3, is DTAVSQTPKYLVTQMGNDKSIKCEQNLGHDTMYWYKQDSKKFLKIMFSYNNKELIINETVPNRFSPKSPDKAHLNLHINSLELGDSAVYFCASRTTAGNTIYFGEGSWLTVV.